The entry below describes one T cell receptor (beta chain). The target antigen is unknown. V dropped 6 bases and J dropped 5 bases, with 16 bases sitting between them. This CDR3 has 14 residues. CDR1 is MNHEY, CDR2 SVGAGI, per germline. This sample was included in a study of shared clonotypes between healthy human individuals. Across the whole study: CD4 naive cells filled three plates per donor, CD4 memory three, CD8 naive two and CD8 memory one. The study, taken as a whole, reports: Across a few donors, naive CD4 shared around 5%, naive CD8 about 3.2%, memory CD4 roughly 2.1%, memory CD8 about 0.38%.

CD8 cells classed as naive were CD45RO-negative and positively selected for CCR7, excluding terminally differentiated effector memory CD45RA+ cells. Only Caucasian adults living in Nashville, Tennessee made up the donor group. Original analysis: ImmunoSEQ yielded junction-only sequences lacking quality scores, so filtering differed. Measured with immunoSEQ multiplex PCR; TCRdb has only the in-frame clones, and not every one. V and J calls and clone size come straight from that table; D and trimming were deduced from the DNA. Counted here are over 2 million clones, approximately 95% occurring once; the ten biggest clones make up about 1.1%.

The chain employs TRBV6-5 and TRBJ2-5; the D gene is possibly TRBD2 (6 bases). Sequencing was carried out using naive CD8+ T cells sorted from blood. This sequence was found in a man between 18 and 35 years old in good health. The chain's CDR3 is CASRLRDPWETQYF. The CDR3 bases are TGTGCCAGCAGACTGCGGGACCCCTGGGAGACCCAGTACTTC.